This TCR beta chain was recorded in a study of vaccination effects on CD4 cells after COVID-19. This clone was recorded once. Its antigen is not known. Germline-derived CDR1 and CDR2 are SGHNT and YYREEE (reference sequence). The CDR3 is 14 residues long. The ends were cut back, 2 bases at V and 4 bases at J, with 7 bases in the middle. Method: immunoSEQ multiplex PCR; TCRdb's copy keeps in-frame clones and lacks some. Found here are 70,000 to 75,000 clones, roughly three quarters of them singletons; the top ten hold roughly 4%. Findings of the study overall: Marked contraction was observed in infection-induced and vaccine-induced clones late after vaccination. Nearly all vaccine-induced clones in healthy recipients recognized only SARS-CoV-2.

In the ViraFEST assay, antigen-specific CD4+ clonotypes were identified by expansion after peptide-pool stimulation. Culturing for around ten days preceded CD4+ T cell isolation. None of the vaccinated had previously contracted SARS-CoV-2, and their nucleocapsid antibodies tested negative. Every well got a few million PBMC, which were grown with about 9.2 IU/ml IL-2 and about 9.7 ug/ml peptides. In the cultures, half the medium was exchanged for IL-2 medium on days 3 and 7. The chain employs TRBV5-4 and TRBJ2-6; D might be TRBD1 (5 bases). This clonotype was obtained from a human donor who received a COVID-19 vaccine. Here the sequenced sample was CD4+ T cells from PBMCs cultured with HCoV-OC43 spike peptides, taken before COVID-19 vaccination. Regarding subset: HCoV-OC43 spike overlapping peptide pool stimulation. The chain's CDR3 is CASSFKGGANVLTF. CDR3 nucleotide sequence: TGTGCCAGCAGCTTTAAGGGGGGGGCCAACGTCCTGACTTTC.